The TCR beta chain described here comes from a study of metastatic and nonmetastatic thyroid tumors. Study-wide context: Repertoires from malignant and benign thyroid patients were compared across blood and tumor or nodule tissue.

CDR3 length: 15 amino acids. Germline CDR1 reads SGHNT; CDR2 reads YYREEE (reference sequence). Trimming took off 5 bases at V and 0 bases at J, with 13 bases between the two ends. Patients underwent thyroid surgery, and none had received any treatment before it. Source study methods: Building a distant-metastasis classifier for papillary thyroid cancer drew on CDR3 differences across clinicopathological groups. TCRdb re-analyzed the PCR reads using MiXCR. TCRdb's processing, not the authors' own work, is the source of the V and J calls. The sample has 100,000 or so clones; more than 13% are singletons. Findings and limits, study-wide: Versus benign nodules, malignant thyroid tumors reportedly had significantly higher TCR beta diversity, in blood and tumor.

On this clone itself: Antigen specificity is unknown. This may stem from a read error, because a much larger clone lies one nucleotide away. It is likely a read error, because the conserved phenylalanine at the end of the CDR3 is missing.

The sequencing sample was made of blood. The V call is TRBV5-4, the J call TRBJ2-3; the D is unclear. This TCR derives from a female donor with papillary thyroid cancer or a benign thyroid nodule (not recorded which). Some clones in this sample may be carry-over from other donors' samples. This CDR3 is CASRPELPSTDTQYL. CDR3 coding DNA: TGTGCCAGCAGGCCGGAGTTACCTAGCACAGATACGCAGTATCTT.